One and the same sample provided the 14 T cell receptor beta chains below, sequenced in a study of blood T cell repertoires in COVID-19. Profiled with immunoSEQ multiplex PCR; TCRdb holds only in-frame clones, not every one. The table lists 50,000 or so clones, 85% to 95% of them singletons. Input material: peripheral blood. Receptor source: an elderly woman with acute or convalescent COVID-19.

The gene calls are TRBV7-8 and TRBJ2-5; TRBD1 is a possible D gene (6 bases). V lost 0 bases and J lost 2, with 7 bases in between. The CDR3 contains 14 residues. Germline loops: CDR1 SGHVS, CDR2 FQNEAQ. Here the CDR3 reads CASSLAGTQETQYF. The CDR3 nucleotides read TGTGCCAGCAGCTTAGCGGGGACACAAGAGACCCAGTACTTC.

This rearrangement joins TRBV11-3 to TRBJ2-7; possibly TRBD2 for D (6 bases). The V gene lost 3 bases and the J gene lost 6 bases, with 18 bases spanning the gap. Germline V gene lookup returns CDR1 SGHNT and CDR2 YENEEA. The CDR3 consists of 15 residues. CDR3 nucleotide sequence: TGTGCCAGCAGCTTTGGAGACGGGGGTTCCCTCGAGCAGTACTTC. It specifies CASSFGDGGSLEQYF.

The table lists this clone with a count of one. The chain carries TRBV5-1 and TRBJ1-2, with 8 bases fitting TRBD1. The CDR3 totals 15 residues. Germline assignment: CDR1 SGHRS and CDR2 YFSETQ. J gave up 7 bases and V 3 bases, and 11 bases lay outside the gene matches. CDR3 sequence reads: CASSSPGGAQSGYTF. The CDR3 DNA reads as TGCGCCAGCAGCTCGCCAGGGGGCGCACAGAGTGGCTACACCTTC.

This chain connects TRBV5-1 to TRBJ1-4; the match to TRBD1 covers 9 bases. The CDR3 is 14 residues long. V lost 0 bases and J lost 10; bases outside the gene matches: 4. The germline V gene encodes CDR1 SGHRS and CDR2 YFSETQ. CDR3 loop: CASSLGDREGKLFF. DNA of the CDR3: TGCGCCAGCAGCTTGGGGGACAGGGAAGGAAAACTGTTTTTT.

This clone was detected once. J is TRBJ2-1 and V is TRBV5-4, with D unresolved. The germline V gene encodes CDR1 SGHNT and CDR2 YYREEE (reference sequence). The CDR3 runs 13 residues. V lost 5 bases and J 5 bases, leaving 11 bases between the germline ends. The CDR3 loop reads CASSTESNNEQFF. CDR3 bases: TGTGCCAGCAGTACAGAATCAAACAATGAGCAGTTCTTC.

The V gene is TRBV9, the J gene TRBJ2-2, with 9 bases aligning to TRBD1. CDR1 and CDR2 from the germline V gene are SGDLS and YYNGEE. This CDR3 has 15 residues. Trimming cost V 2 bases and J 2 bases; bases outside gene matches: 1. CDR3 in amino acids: CASSVTGGNTGELFF. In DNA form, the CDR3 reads TGTGCCAGCAGCGTGACAGGGGGTAACACCGGGGAGCTGTTTTTT.

The DNA for the CDR3 is TGCGCCAGCAGCCCAGACGACGGGGTGGTGGAGACCCAGTACTTC. Encoded protein: CASSPDDGVVETQYF. The chain employs TRBV5-1 and TRBJ2-5, with D perhaps TRBD2 (5 bases). V lost 4 bases to trimming and J lost 5 bases, with 18 bases between them. CDR1 and CDR2 from the germline V gene are SGHRS and YFSETQ. CDR3 size: 15 residues.

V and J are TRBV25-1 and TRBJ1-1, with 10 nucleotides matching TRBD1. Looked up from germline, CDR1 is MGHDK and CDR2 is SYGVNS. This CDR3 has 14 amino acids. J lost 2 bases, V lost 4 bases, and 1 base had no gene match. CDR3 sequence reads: CASSATGGNTEAFF. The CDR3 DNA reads TGTGCCAGCAGTGCGACAGGGGGCAACACTGAAGCTTTCTTT.

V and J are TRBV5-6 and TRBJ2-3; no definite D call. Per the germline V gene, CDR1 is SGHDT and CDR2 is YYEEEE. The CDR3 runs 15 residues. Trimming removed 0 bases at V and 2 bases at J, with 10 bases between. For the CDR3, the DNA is TGTGCCAGCAGCTTGGGTTCAGGCCCCACAGATACGCAGTATTTT. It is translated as CASSLGSGPTDTQYF.

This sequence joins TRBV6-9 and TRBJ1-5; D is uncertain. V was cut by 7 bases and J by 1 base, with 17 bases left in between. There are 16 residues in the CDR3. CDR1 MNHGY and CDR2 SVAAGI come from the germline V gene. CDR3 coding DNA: TGTGCCAGCAATAACCGGGAAGGGAAGAGCAATCAGCCCCAGCATTTT. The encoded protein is CASNNREGKSNQPQHF.

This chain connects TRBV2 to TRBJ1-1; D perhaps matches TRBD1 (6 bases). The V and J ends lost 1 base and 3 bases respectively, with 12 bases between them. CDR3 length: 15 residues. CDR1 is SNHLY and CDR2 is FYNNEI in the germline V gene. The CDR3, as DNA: TGTGCCAGCAGTGAAGTAGGGGGAACGGACACTGAAGCTTTCTTT. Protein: CASSEVGGTDTEAFF.

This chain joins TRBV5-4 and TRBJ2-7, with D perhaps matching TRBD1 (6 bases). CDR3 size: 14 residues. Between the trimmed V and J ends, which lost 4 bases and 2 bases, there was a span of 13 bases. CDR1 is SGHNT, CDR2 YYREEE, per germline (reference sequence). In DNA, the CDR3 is TGTGCCAGCAGCCCTTCACAGGGTACCTACGAGCAGTACTTC. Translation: CASSPSQGTYEQYF.

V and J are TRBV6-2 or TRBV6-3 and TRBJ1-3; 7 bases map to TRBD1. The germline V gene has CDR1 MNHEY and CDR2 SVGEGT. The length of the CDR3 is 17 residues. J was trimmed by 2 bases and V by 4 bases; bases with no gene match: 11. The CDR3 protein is CASSSFSADRAGNTIYF. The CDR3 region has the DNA TGTGCCAGCAGTTCCTTCAGTGCTGACAGGGCTGGAAACACCATATATTTT.

The CDR3 reads CAWIKDSYEAFF. The CDR3 coding sequence is TGTGCCTGGATAAAGGACAGCTATGAAGCTTTCTTT. The rearrangement joins TRBV30 to TRBJ1-1, with D possibly being TRBD1 (6 bases). Germline V gene sequence: CDR1 GTSNPN, CDR2 SVGIG (reference sequence). The CDR3 has 12 amino acids. Trimming took 4 bases from V and 7 from J, leaving 13 bases between them. The full variable domain, with the rest looked up from reference TRBV30 and TRBJ1-1, is SQTIHQWPATLVQPVGSPLSLECTVEGTSNPNLYWYRQAAGRGLQLLFYSVGIGQISSEVPQNLSASRPQDRQFILSSKKLLLSDSGFYLCAWIKDSYEAFFGQGTRLTVV.